This passage covers 13 T cell receptor beta chains from one sample sequenced in a study of blood T cell repertoires in COVID-19. The table came from immunoSEQ multiplex PCR; TCRdb's copy has only in-frame clones and leaves some out. The data contain some 210,000 clones, around 81% of them seen just once; the ten biggest clones take up 4.3%. Sequencing was performed on PBMCs or T cells enriched from blood (not recorded which). The receptors originated from a man aged 30-40 years with acute COVID-19.

This sequence joins TRBV10-3 and TRBJ1-2, with D hard to call. V shed 4 bases and J shed 6 bases, with 12 bases lying between them. CDR1 ENHRY and CDR2 SYGVKD come from the germline V gene. CDR3 length: 13 residues. DNA of the CDR3: TGTGCCATCAGTGTCGGCGGATCCCATGGCTACACCTTC. This translates into CAISVGGSHGYTF.

The chain combines TRBV28 with TRBJ1-3; D not certain. The CDR3 is made up of 13 amino acids. CDR1 is MDHEN and CDR2 is SYDVKM in the germline V gene. The germline V and J ends were trimmed by 5 bases and 0 bases, with 5 bases remaining between them. The CDR3 DNA is TGTGCCAGCAGTAGAGTCTCTGGAAACACCATATATTTT. Residues: CASSRVSGNTIYF.

The CDR3 region has the DNA TGCGCCAGCAGCTCGACAGGGGAGCACTGGGGCACTGAAGCTTTCTTT. Amino acids: CASSSTGEHWGTEAFF. The chain links TRBV5-1 to TRBJ1-1, with TRBD1 matching over 8 bases. The germline V gene encodes CDR1 SGHRS and CDR2 YFSETQ. This CDR3 region has 16 residues. After removal of 3 bases from V and 4 bases from J, the junction contained 11 bases not matched to a gene. The variable domain in full, completed from reference TRBV5-1 and TRBJ1-1, reads KAGVTQTPRYLIKTRGQQVTLSCSPISGHRSVSWYQQTPGQGLQFLFEYFSETQRNKGNFPGRFSGRQFSNSRSEMNVSTLELGDSALYLCASSSTGEHWGTEAFFGQGTRLTVV.

This chain uses TRBV10-3 with TRBJ2-7, with 7 bases identical to TRBD1. The CDR3 loop spans 14 amino acids. V was clipped by 3 bases and J by 2 bases; unmatched bases: 4. Germline-derived CDR1 and CDR2 are ENHRY and SYGVKD. Written as DNA, the CDR3 is TGTGCCATCAGTGACCCCGGACAGGCCTACGAGCAGTACTTC. Its protein product is CAISDPGQAYEQYF.

The sample holds one count of this clone. DNA for the CDR3: TGTGCCAGCAGTTTATCTGGACAAGCTAGCACAGATACGCAGTATTTT. This gives the protein CASSLSGQASTDTQYF. V is TRBV28 and J is TRBJ2-3; TRBD1 is a possible D gene (5 bases). This CDR3 has 16 residues. CDR1 is MDHEN and CDR2 is SYDVKM in the germline V gene. The V end was cut by 1 base, the J end by 0 bases, with 11 bases between.

This chain's CDR3 is CASSWAGGSSPLHF. Here the CDR3 DNA reads TGTGCCAGCAGCTGGGCCGGGGGATCTTCACCCCTCCACTTT. The rearrangement uses TRBV5-4 and TRBJ1-6, with D possibly matching TRBD1 (5 bases). The CDR3 totals 14 residues. The V and J ends lost 3 bases and 9 bases respectively, with 13 bases between them. Germline values: CDR1 SGHNT, CDR2 YYREEE (reference sequence).

The chain recombines TRBV10-3 with TRBJ1-4; 8 nucleotides agree with TRBD1. Germline V gene sequence: CDR1 ENHRY, CDR2 SYGVKD. Trimming at V came to 4 bases and at J to 8 bases, leaving 6 bases not matched to a gene. The CDR3 covers 14 residues. The CDR3 region has the DNA TGTGCCATCAGTGGGACAGGGAAAGAAGAAAAACTGTTTTTT. Its translation: CAISGTGKEEKLFF.

The chain combines TRBV10-3 with TRBJ1-5; D uncertain. Trimming stripped 5 bases from V and 3 bases from J, with 11 bases between. This CDR3 spans 14 amino acids. The germline V gene encodes CDR1 ENHRY and CDR2 SYGVKD. CDR3 bases: TGTGCCATCAGTCTCTACGGGGACAATCAGCCCCAGCATTTT. Protein product: CAISLYGDNQPQHF.

The CDR3: CASSLGGGQPQHF. CDR3 DNA: TGTGCCAGCAGCTTAGGAGGGGGCCAGCCCCAGCATTTT. The rearrangement joins TRBV13 to TRBJ1-5; 7 bases align to TRBD1. V was pared by 0 bases and J by 7 bases, with 0 bases of the junction left unmatched. CDR1 is PRHDT and CDR2 is FYEKMQ in the germline V gene (reference sequence). The CDR3 runs 13 residues.

A word on this clone: Other DNA sequences of this sample code for an identical CDR3. The rearrangement links TRBV3-1 (or the pseudogene TRBV3-2) to TRBJ2-7, with a possible D match to TRBD1 (5 bases). Between the trimmed V and J ends, which lost 3 bases and 3 bases, there was a span of 9 bases. The CDR3 sequence is 13 residues long. In germline, CDR1 is LGHDT, CDR2 YNNKEL (reference sequence). DNA for the CDR3: TGTGCCAGCAGCCAGCTTAGGGGCTACGAGCAGTACTTC. Residues: CASSQLRGYEQYF.

The gene calls are TRBV6-5 and TRBJ1-2; the D gene is possibly TRBD1 (5 bases). The V end was cut by 6 bases, the J end by 1 base, with 15 bases between. From germline, CDR1 is MNHEY and CDR2 SVGAGI. This CDR3 has 15 amino acids. CDR3 sequence (DNA): TGTGCCAGCAGCAGCGGCACCGGGGGTAACTATGGCTACACCTTC. It codes for CASSSGTGGNYGYTF.

The chain recombines TRBV12-5 with TRBJ2-7; TRBD1 agrees at 10 bases. This CDR3 is 14 amino acids long. With V trimmed by 5 bases and J by 3 bases, 4 bases remained unmatched. Germline loops: CDR1 LGHNT, CDR2 FRNRAP. CDR3 protein: CASGGTGAYYEQYF. In DNA form, the CDR3 reads TGTGCTAGTGGTGGGACAGGGGCTTACTACGAGCAGTACTTC.

This clone was picked up many times. The chain uses TRBV6-4 and TRBJ2-3; 11 bases agree with TRBD2. The length of the CDR3 is 15 residues. CDR1 and CDR2 from the germline V gene are MRHNA and SNTAGT. Losses at the gene ends were 4 bases for V and 1 base for J; bases not matched to a gene: 1. The CDR3 sequence is CASSATSGGTDTQYF. The CDR3 DNA sequence: TGTGCCAGCAGTGCGACTAGCGGGGGCACAGATACGCAGTATTTT.